The clone carrying this T cell receptor beta chain was counted a few times. Antigen: not known. CDR1 is KGHDR and CDR2 is SFDVKD in the germline V gene. V was clipped by 3 bases and J by 4 bases; unmatched bases: 7. This CDR3 is built from 15 residues. A second PCR of roughly 7 to 11 cycles used a sample-barcoded 5' primer and a J-beta primer mix. In TCRdb, the 5' RACE reads were re-called with MiXCR into one record per CDR3 protein. The sample yields around 1,900,000 distinct CDR3 sequences, around 40% seen once. The sample is drawn from a study of blood T cells in healthy people across ages. The study's findings and limits: Diversity of TCR beta per million T cells declined in a roughly linear way with age.

Peripheral blood, roughly 9.1 milliliters per donor, was collected. Each sample gave at least 6.5 million isolated PBMCs. The J gene is TRBJ2-5, the V gene TRBV24-1, with TRBD1 matching 7 bases. The sequenced sample was blood. The source of this sequence is a human donor in good health. The CDR3 coding sequence is TGTGCCACCAGTGATAGCCGACAGGGAAGAGAGACCCAGTACTTC. Protein product: CATSDSRQGRETQYF.